Following are 15 T cell receptor beta chains from one sample sequenced in a study of response to subunit inactivated influenza vaccine. TCRdb recomputed calls from the RT-PCR reads with MiXCR, one row per CDR3 protein. The sample comprises 500,000 to 750,000 distinct CDR3 sequences, less than 15% of which are singletons, and 11% rests with the top ten. Sample: PBMCs from blood, taken 11 to 12 days after vaccination. All receptors come from a man over 45 who received an inactivated influenza vaccine.

This rearrangement joins TRBV27 to TRBJ2-6; D gene uncertain. CDR3 length: 15 amino acids. V lost 3 bases and J 3 bases, leaving 9 bases between the germline ends. The germline CDR1 and CDR2 sequences are MNHEY and SMNVEV (reference sequence). In DNA, the CDR3 is TGTGCCAGCAGTTTGGGGTTGGGTGGGGCCAACGTCCTGACTTTC. This codes for CASSLGLGGANVLTF.

This clonotype was counted only a few times. V usage is TRBV6-5 and J usage is TRBJ2-7; TRBD1 matches at 8 bases. This CDR3 is 16 amino acids long. The V segment lost 2 bases and the J segment 4 bases; nucleotides outside the gene matches: 10. Germline V gene data show CDR1 as MNHEY and CDR2 as SVGAGI. In DNA form, the CDR3 reads TGTGCCAGCAGTTACGGAAAGACAGGGGCAAATTACGAGCAGTACTTC. Translating it yields CASSYGKTGANYEQYF.

This clonotype was counted a few times. This sequence joins TRBV6-5 and TRBJ1-6; weak D call: TRBD1 (6 bases). The V end lost 2 bases, the J end lost 9 bases, and 11 bases lay between the germline ends. CDR1 is MNHEY, CDR2 SVGAGI, per germline. The CDR3 extends over 14 amino acids. The CDR3 DNA sequence: TGTGCCAGCAGTTACGGACAGAGGAGTTCACCCCTCCACTTT. Amino acid sequence: CASSYGQRSSPLHF.

The chain employs TRBV7-6 and TRBJ2-5, with 7 positions matching TRBD2. The CDR3 extends over 16 amino acids. Germline V gene lookup returns CDR1 SGHVS and CDR2 FNYEAQ. The ends lost 6 bases at V and 1 base at J; junction bases unmatched: 11. The CDR3 loop reads CASRGGDPRGQETQYF. The CDR3 DNA reads as TGTGCCAGCAGGGGGGGGGACCCGCGGGGCCAAGAGACCCAGTACTTC.

The chain joins TRBV5-6 to TRBJ1-5, with a possible D match to TRBD1 (5 bases). V dropped 3 bases and J dropped 2 bases, with 9 bases sitting between them. Germline V gene lookup returns CDR1 SGHDT and CDR2 YYEEEE. The CDR3 has 14 residues. CDR3 region: CASSWGGGNQPQHF. The CDR3 DNA is TGTGCCAGCAGCTGGGGAGGGGGCAATCAGCCCCAGCATTTT.

The V call is TRBV6-2 or TRBV6-3, the J call TRBJ2-4; the match to TRBD2 covers 8 bases. Germline V gene sequence: CDR1 MNHEY, CDR2 SVGEGT. This CDR3 spans 14 amino acids. The ends lost 8 bases at V and 6 bases at J; junction bases unmatched: 9. CDR3 in DNA: TGTGCCAGCTTGCCCGGGGGACTAGGAAACATTCAGTACTTC. It is translated as CASLPGGLGNIQYF.

The rearrangement joins TRBV7-2 to TRBJ2-1, with a weak D call TRBD1 (6 bases). Trimming removed 1 base at V and 9 bases at J, with 10 bases between. This CDR3 is built from 13 residues. Germline lookup yields CDR1 SGHTA and CDR2 FQGNSA. The CDR3 DNA sequence: TGTGCCAGCAGCTTAGGGTCGACAGGTGAGCAGTTCTTC. Its translation is CASSLGSTGEQFF.

The chain is built from TRBV6-1 and TRBJ1-2; D unclear. V lost 7 bases, J lost 8 bases, and 20 bases lay in between. Germline V gives CDR1 MNHNS, CDR2 SASEGT. This CDR3 spans 14 amino acids. The CDR3 region has the DNA TGTGCCAGCACCGACGGGCCACTTACGCGCGGCTACACCTTC. The encoded protein is CASTDGPLTRGYTF.

This clonotype was seen a handful of times. The chain carries TRBV5-1 and TRBJ2-1; 7 nucleotides line up with TRBD2. The CDR3 runs to 19 residues. Losses at the gene ends were 1 base for V and 2 bases for J; bases not matched to a gene: 15. The germline V gene encodes CDR1 SGHRS and CDR2 YFSETQ. CDR3 in DNA: TGCGCCAGCAGCTTGAAACCAGGTCTAGCGGACAAAACCTACAATGAGCAGTTCTTC. This sequence encodes CASSLKPGLADKTYNEQFF.

Ten or more counts support this clonotype. The chain recombines TRBV30 with TRBJ2-1; TRBD1 is a possible D gene (6 bases). V was clipped by 4 bases and J by 8 bases, with 18 bases between them. Germline CDR1 GTSNPN, CDR2 SVGIG (reference sequence). CDR3 length: 14 amino acids. In DNA form, the CDR3 reads TGTGCCTGGACCCCTCCAGGGGCCTTGGATGAGCAGTTCTTC. It yields the protein CAWTPPGALDEQFF. Complete variable domain (other parts from reference TRBV30 and TRBJ2-1): SQTIHQWPATLVQPVGSPLSLECTVEGTSNPNLYWYRQAAGRGLQLLFYSVGIGQISSEVPQNLSASRPQDRQFILSSKKLLLSDSGFYLCAWTPPGALDEQFFGPGTRLTVL.

This clonotype was observed a handful of times. The chain has TRBV15 and TRBJ2-5, with TRBD1 matching 7 bases. The CDR3 totals 15 residues. The germline V gene encodes CDR1 LNHNV and CDR2 YYDKDF (reference sequence). The V gene end was trimmed by 4 bases and the J gene end by 2 bases; junction bases not matched to a gene: 7. The CDR3 nucleotides read TGTGCCACCAGCAACTGGGGACAGACACAAGAGACCCAGTACTTC. Protein product: CATSNWGQTQETQYF.

This clonotype has more than one count but fewer than ten. V is TRBV3-1 and J is TRBJ2-2; the D gene is possibly TRBD1 (6 bases). The CDR3 runs 16 residues. V lost 1 base, J lost 7 bases, and 16 bases lay in between. Germline V lookup: CDR1 LGHDT, CDR2 YNNKEL (reference sequence). CDR3 region: CASSQVRGGAIGELFF. The CDR3 coding sequence is TGTGCCAGCAGCCAAGTCCGTGGGGGCGCGATCGGGGAGCTGTTTTTT.

This clonotype was seen at least ten times. The chain recombines TRBV29-1 with TRBJ1-3, with D perhaps matching TRBD1 (5 bases). Germline lookup yields CDR1 SQVTM and CDR2 ANQGSEA. Trimming shortened V by 3 bases and J by 1 base, and 10 bases separated the two germline ends. This CDR3 is 14 amino acids long. The CDR3 here is CSVDSAGSGNTIYF. CDR3 nucleotides: TGCAGCGTTGATTCAGCAGGGTCTGGAAACACCATATATTTT.

This clonotype was recorded at least ten times. The rearrangement links TRBV29-1 to TRBJ2-4; 7 bases fit TRBD2. The CDR3 runs to 12 residues. Germline V lookup: CDR1 SQVTM, CDR2 ANQGSEA. Trimming took 7 bases from V and 8 from J; bases not matched to a gene: 8. The CDR3 here is CSARGGRDIQYF. CDR3 DNA: TGCAGCGCTCGGGGAGGGCGGGACATTCAGTACTTC.

This clonotype was counted a few times. The chain combines TRBV28 with TRBJ2-3; no firm D call. Per the germline V gene, CDR1 is MDHEN and CDR2 is SYDVKM. V was shortened by 5 bases and J by 9 bases, with 12 bases between the two germline ends. The CDR3 contains 12 residues. The DNA for the CDR3 is TGTGCCAGCAGTCCTCTGGGCCAGACGCAGTATTTT. Protein product: CASSPLGQTQYF.